The sequence of this T cell receptor beta chain was determined in a study of T cell clonotyping in hematopoietic cell transplantation. The protocol was immunoSEQ multiplex PCR, while the TCRdb copy is restricted to in-frame clones and leaves out a portion. The sample contains about 15,000 clones, 80% to 90% of which appear only once. Study outcomes and limitations: After transplant, recipient diversity fell while pathologically expanded clonotypes grew through day 180. Few recipient clonotypes overlapped donors; over 95% were de novo at given depth. Higher Inverse Simpson Index values in graft donor and pretransplant recipient predicted broader posttransplant TCR diversity. No sorting was done, leaving CD4 and CD8 contributions mixed.

The CDR3 consists of 13 residues. Germline assignment: CDR1 SGHTA and CDR2 FQGTGA. V was clipped by 3 bases and J by 4 bases; unmatched bases: 1. Comments on this clone: The antigen remains undetermined.

Specimen: peripheral blood mononuclear cells. The genes are TRBV7-3 and TRBJ2-5, with 8 bases fitting TRBD2. The origin of this receptor is a woman in her 40s in good health. Some clones in this sample may be carry-over from other donors' samples. CDR3 DNA sequence: TGTGCCAGCAGCTTGGGACTAGGAGAGACCCAGTACTTC. Its protein product is CASSLGLGETQYF.